These T cell receptor beta chains were read from a single sample in a study of T-cell reconstitution after alpha-beta-depleted transplantation in children. TCRdb analysed the PCR reads with MiXCR anew, one entry per CDR3 protein. This table has fewer than 400,000 distinct CDR3 sequences, about a fifth appearing once. Material: PBMCs from the stem cell graft donor, obtained from the stem cell graft. These receptors came from a human donor who donated a stem cell graft to a child with acute myeloid leukemia. Each CDR3 is given with its conserved first and last residue. The D gene is left open where the match is weak. Clone size is stated in some rows and not others, as once, few, many or a class when expanded.

d_gene,j_gene,abundance,v_gene,CDR3nt,CDR3aa
TRBD2,TRBJ2-2,many,TRBV6-1,TGTGCCAGCAGTGGTTTTGCGGGAGACACCGGGGAGCTGTTTTTT,CASSGFAGDTGELFF
-,TRBJ2-7,-,TRBV12-3/TRBV12-4,TGTGCCAGCAGCCTGACTGGGGCTAAGGAGCAGTACTTC,CASSLTGAKEQYF
TRBD1,TRBJ1-4,-,TRBV28,TGTGCCAGCGAGGGACAGAGTAATGAAAAACTGTTTTTT,CASEGQSNEKLFF
-,TRBJ2-7,-,TRBV4-1,TGCGCCAGCAGCCAAGTTTTTACAGGGGAGGTGTACGAGCAGTACTTC,CASSQVFTGEVYEQYF
-,TRBJ2-2,-,TRBV6-1,TGTGCCAGCAGTGTTAGCGGGAACACCGGGGAGCTGTTTTTT,CASSVSGNTGELFF
-,TRBJ1-5,-,TRBV29-1,TGCAGCGTTGAGACAGCGCGAAATCAGCCCCAGCATTTT,CSVETARNQPQHF
TRBD2,TRBJ2-1,-,TRBV28,TGTGCCAGCAGTTGGAATAGCGGGCGCTCCTACAATGAGCAGTTCTTC,CASSWNSGRSYNEQFF
-,TRBJ2-5,few,TRBV7-6,TGTGCCAGCAGCTTAACACGACTGGGGCGGGAGACCCAGTACTTC,CASSLTRLGRETQYF
-,TRBJ1-5,many,TRBV6-1,TGTGCCAGCAGAGAGCAGGGTCCCAATCAGCCCCAGCATTTT,CASREQGPNQPQHF
TRBD2,TRBJ2-1,many,TRBV20-1,TGCAGTGGGACTAGCGTTATGTATGAGCAGTTCTTC,CSGTSVMYEQFF
-,TRBJ2-5,few,TRBV6-1,TGTGCCAGCAGCCGGGGTAATCAAGAGACCCAGTACTTC,CASSRGNQETQYF
TRBD2,TRBJ2-7,-,TRBV20-1,TGCAGTGCTCGGACTAGCGACTCCTACGAGCAGTACTTC,CSARTSDSYEQYF
TRBD1,TRBJ2-7,few,TRBV20-1,TGCAGTGCTAGGGGGACAGGGATCGCCTACGAGCAGTACTTC,CSARGTGIAYEQYF
-,TRBJ2-5,-,TRBV25-1,TGTGCCAGCAGTGATCGTGACAGTGAGACCCAGTACTTC,CASSDRDSETQYF
-,TRBJ2-2,many,TRBV29-1,TGCAGCACAAGAGCAGGGCTGAACACCGGGGAGCTGTTTTTT,CSTRAGLNTGELFF
TRBD1,TRBJ1-3,-,TRBV29-1,TGCAGCGTGGGACAGGCCTCTGGAAACACCATATATTTT,CSVGQASGNTIYF
-,TRBJ2-7,-,TRBV5-5,TGTGCCAGCAGCCGGGGCGCCCACTACGAGCAGTACTTC,CASSRGAHYEQYF
-,TRBJ2-7,many,TRBV20-1,TGCAGTGCTAGCGACCCAGGGATCCGAAGCTACGAGCAGTACTTC,CSASDPGIRSYEQYF
-,TRBJ2-2,many,TRBV20-1,TGCAGTGCTAGAGATGGGGGGCGTGACACCGGGGAGCTGTTTTTT,CSARDGGRDTGELFF
-,TRBJ2-2,-,TRBV9,TGTGCCAGCAGCGTAGGAGGCGGGGAGCTGTTTTTT,CASSVGGGELFF
-,TRBJ2-2,many,TRBV5-1,TGCGCCAGCAGCTTGCGGGGGCGCACCGGGGAGCTGTTTTTT,CASSLRGRTGELFF
-,TRBJ1-4,-,TRBV3-1,TGTGCCAGCAGCCATCGACAGAGCCCCAATGAAAAACTGTTTTTT,CASSHRQSPNEKLFF